This entry concerns a single TCR beta chain. Its antigen is unknown. The sample comes from a study of CXCR3-negative and CXCR3-positive naive CD8 T cells. Each TRB cDNA library was prepared by 5' RACE (with UMI labels). TCRdb derives one entry per CDR3 protein from the 5' RACE reads, leaving out DNA. The sample totals around 96,000 distinct CDR3 sequences; its top ten clones hold 1.7%. Findings of the study overall: Memory cells differed in TRBV-TRBJ usage, but naive CXCR3-negative and CXCR3-positive cells had similar usage. Memory CD8+ cells showed much lower diversity, while both naive subsets displayed comparably high diversity. Similar levels of surface CD5 were seen between naive subsets; TCR strength was inferred from TRB CDR3 properties.

Sample: naive CXCR3- CD8+ T cells from blood. Subset specified: CD45RO-CCR7+CD27+CD95- naive CD8+ T cells lacking CXCR3 (TNR3-). This receptor was taken from a human donor in good health. Some clones in this sample may be carry-over from other donors' samples.

The CDR3 region is CASSPTRDRVWYEQYF. This sequence joins TRBV5-6 and TRBJ2-7; the TCRdb D gene call, TRBD1, has no DNA to confirm it. CDR1 SGHDT and CDR2 YYEEEE come from the germline V gene. The CDR3 is 16 amino acids.